The clone carrying this TCR beta chain was seen many times. One entry per CDR3 protein, called by TCRdb with MiXCR from the 5' RACE reads. The sample holds around 180,000 distinct CDR3 sequences; roughly 6.2% are singletons and the top ten take less than 3.5%. The source of the sample is a study of T cells after yellow fever vaccination. Germline CDR1 is SGHNT and CDR2 is YYREEE (reference sequence). CDR3 length: 14 amino acids. The ends were cut back, 1 base at V and 2 bases at J, with 7 bases in the middle. This receptor was identified in a man aged 18 to 35 who received the YFV17D yellow fever vaccine. Sequencing used CD4+ T cells sorted from PBMCs, obtained on the day of the first yellow fever vaccination. The V and J genes are TRBV5-4 and TRBJ2-1; tentatively, D is TRBD1 (6 bases). The CDR3 here is CASSLQGTYNEQFF. DNA for the CDR3: TGTGCCAGCAGCTTGCAGGGGACCTACAATGAGCAGTTCTTC.